The 19 T cell receptor beta chains below were found in one sample sequenced in a study of Graves' ophthalmopathy and Graves' hyperthyroidism. RNA transcripts provided the template for amplifying TCR beta CDR3 regions. A first-round RT-PCR used HTBI primers, followed by a second-round multiplex PCR. TCRdb ran MiXCR on the multiplex PCR reads and lists one entry per CDR3 protein. The profile shows over 150,000 distinct CDR3 sequences, roughly 37% of them singletons. Sequenced material: peripheral blood. Receptor source: a woman between 35 and 50 years old with Graves' ophthalmopathy.

This clonotype occurred many times. V usage is TRBV12-3 or TRBV12-4 and J usage is TRBJ1-2, with 7 bases identical to TRBD1. This CDR3 contains 15 residues. V shed 5 bases and J 6 bases; nucleotides not matched to a gene: 12. The CDR3 reads CASSQRTGLGDGYTF. In nucleotides, the CDR3 is TGTGCCAGCAGTCAACGGACAGGCCTAGGAGATGGCTACACCTTC.

The J gene is TRBJ2-7, the V gene TRBV18; 11 bases are shared with TRBD2. Germline V gene lookup returns CDR1 KGHSH and CDR2 LQKENI. J was trimmed by 2 bases and V by 5 bases; bases with no gene match: 11. The CDR3 length is 17 residues. CDR3 coding DNA: TGTGCCAGCTCAGGACTCCTCACTAGCGGGGGAACCTACGAGCAGTACTTC. Its translation: CASSGLLTSGGTYEQYF. The variable domain in full, completed from reference TRBV18 and TRBJ2-7, reads NAGVMQNPRHLVRRRGQEARLRCSPMKGHSHVYWYRQLPEEGLKFMVYLQKENIIDESGMPKERFSAEFPKEGPSILRIQQVVRGDSAAYFCASSGLLTSGGTYEQYFGPGTRLTVT.

This clonotype has ten or more counts. The V call is TRBV6-1, the J call TRBJ1-2, with D hard to call. This CDR3 spans 16 amino acids. The germline V gene encodes CDR1 MNHNS and CDR2 SASEGT. With 0 bases removed from V and 7 bases from J, the gap between germline ends came to 18 bases. The CDR3 protein is CASSEAKILVVGGYTF. In DNA, the CDR3 is TGTGCCAGCAGTGAAGCGAAGATACTGGTAGTTGGTGGCTACACCTTC.

This chain links TRBV6-1 with TRBJ1-2; D is unresolved. Between the trimmed V and J ends, which lost 5 bases and 1 base, there was a span of 5 bases. This CDR3 is built from 12 residues. Germline V lookup: CDR1 MNHNS, CDR2 SASEGT. The CDR3 here is CASSRFNYGYTF. The CDR3 nucleotides are TGTGCCAGCAGTAGATTTAACTATGGCTACACCTTC.

This clonotype showed up many times. The gene calls are TRBV25-1 and TRBJ1-1; D might be TRBD1 (5 bases). CDR1 is MGHDK and CDR2 is SYGVNS in the germline V gene. This CDR3 has 13 residues. V was pared by 6 bases and J by 3 bases, with 11 bases between. CDR3 coding DNA: TGTGCCAGCAGCCCAGGGTTGTACACTGAAGCTTTCTTT. Its protein product is CASSPGLYTEAFF. Full variable domain (rest looked up from reference TRBV25-1 and TRBJ1-1): EADIYQTPRYLVIGTGKKITLECSQTMGHDKMYWYQQDPGMELHLIHYSYGVNSTEKGDLSSESTVSRIRTEHFPLTLESARPSHTSQYLCASSPGLYTEAFFGQGTRLTVV.

This chain joins TRBV11-2 and TRBJ2-7; 13 bases match TRBD2. The CDR3 sequence is 17 residues long. CDR1 SGHAT and CDR2 FQNNGV come from the germline V gene. Trimming at V came to 4 bases and at J to 5 bases, leaving 11 bases not matched to a gene. CDR3 bases: TGTGCCAGCAGCTCGGGGGGTCGGACTAGCGGGAGACACGAGCAGTACTTC. It translates to CASSSGGRTSGRHEQYF.

This clonotype was seen a handful of times. V gene TRBV20-1 combines with J gene TRBJ2-2, with TRBD2 identical over 11 bases. Losses at the gene ends were 0 bases for V and 3 bases for J; bases not matched to a gene: 3. Germline V CDR1 and CDR2: DFQATT, SNEGSKA (reference sequence). CDR3 length: 16 residues. The CDR3 DNA sequence: TGCAGTGCTAGAGATCAACTAGCGGGAGACACCGGGGAGCTGTTTTTT. Encoded protein: CSARDQLAGDTGELFF.

This clonotype was seen ten or more times. J is TRBJ1-1 and V is TRBV7-2; D is unclear. The V gene lost 4 bases and the J gene lost 5 bases, with 17 bases spanning the gap. The V gene's germline CDR1 is SGHTA and CDR2 FQGNSA. This CDR3 is built from 15 residues. In nucleotides, the CDR3 is TGTGCCAGCAGCTCGCGACCCCTTCACGGAACTGAAGCTTTCTTT. As protein: CASSSRPLHGTEAFF.

This clonotype has ten or more counts. The CDR3 protein is CASSLAVSNTGELFF. As DNA, the CDR3 is TGTGCCAGCAGCTTGGCCGTGAGTAACACCGGGGAGCTGTTTTTT. V is TRBV5-6 and J is TRBJ2-2; D not resolved. Deletions cut 0 bases from V and 2 bases from J, with 8 bases between. The CDR3 is 15 amino acids. Germline values: CDR1 SGHDT, CDR2 YYEEEE.

The V gene is TRBV6-1, the J gene TRBJ1-2; D ambiguous. V was pared by 1 base and J by 7 bases, with 10 bases between. There are 13 residues in the CDR3. Germline CDR1 and CDR2: MNHNS and SASEGT. Here the CDR3 DNA reads TGTGCCAGCAGTGAAGGGGGATTGGGTGGCTACACCTTC. Amino acids: CASSEGGLGGYTF.

The chain employs TRBV6-1 and TRBJ2-3; 10 positions agree with TRBD2. CDR1 is MNHNS, CDR2 SASEGT, per germline. The J segment lost 4 bases and the V segment lost 5 bases, leaving 6 bases of the junction unmatched. The CDR3 runs 15 residues. CDR3 region: CASSTPSGSADTQYF. The CDR3 DNA reads TGTGCCAGCAGTACGCCTAGCGGGAGCGCAGATACGCAGTATTTT.

This clonotype was detected ten times or more. The chain recombines TRBV27 with TRBJ1-6, with TRBD1 matching 10 bases. The CDR3 runs to 15 residues. Trimming cost V 5 bases and J 5 bases; bases outside gene matches: 3. Germline-derived CDR1 and CDR2 are MNHEY and SMNVEV (reference sequence). The CDR3 region is CASSLGQGNNSPLHF. The CDR3 bases are TGTGCCAGCAGTCTGGGACAGGGGAATAATTCACCCCTCCACTTT.

The rearrangement uses TRBV7-3 and TRBJ2-5; D may be TRBD2 (6 bases). Trimming left V 5 bases short and J 2 bases short, with 15 bases between. The germline gives CDR1 SGHTA, CDR2 FQGTGA. The CDR3 extends over 15 amino acids. As DNA, the CDR3 is TGTGCCAGCAGCCCGACCATCGGGACTCAAGAGACCCAGTACTTC. Translating gives CASSPTIGTQETQYF. Full variable domain (rest looked up from reference TRBV7-3 and TRBJ2-5): GAGVSQTPSNKVTEKGKYVELRCDPISGHTALYWYRQSLGQGPEFLIYFQGTGAADDSGLPNDRFFAVRPEGSVSTLKIQRTERGDSAVYLCASSPTIGTQETQYFGPGTRLLVL.

This clonotype was counted at least ten times. The genes are TRBV6-5 and TRBJ2-7; D is undetermined. This CDR3 comprises 15 residues. Trimming pared 6 bases from V and 5 bases from J, leaving 20 bases between. From germline, CDR1 is MNHEY and CDR2 SVGAGI. The DNA for the CDR3 is TGTGCCAGCAGCGTGGAGAGTTCCGAAACCGACGAGCAGTACTTC. It is translated as CASSVESSETDEQYF.

V gene TRBV29-1 combines with J gene TRBJ1-2, with D perhaps TRBD1 (5 bases). CDR1 is SQVTM and CDR2 is ANQGSEA in the germline V gene. The V end lost 6 bases, the J end lost 3 bases, and 14 bases lay between the germline ends. The CDR3 spans 13 residues. The CDR3 DNA reads as TGCAGCGTCATGAGGGGTTGGGACTATGGCTACACCTTC. Encoded protein: CSVMRGWDYGYTF.

V and J are TRBV11-2 and TRBJ1-3; TRBD1 aligns across 9 bases. J lost 0 bases, V lost 4 bases, and 13 bases had no gene match. This CDR3 contains 19 residues. Germline V CDR1 and CDR2: SGHAT, FQNNGV. CDR3 in amino acids: CASSSGQGLRTFSGNTIYF. The DNA of the CDR3 is TGTGCCAGCAGCTCGGGACAGGGCCTCCGGACCTTCTCTGGAAACACCATATATTTT.

This clonotype was observed at least ten times. The gene calls are TRBV12-3 or TRBV12-4 and TRBJ1-1, with unresolved D. Trimming took 6 bases from V and 7 from J, leaving 9 bases between them. This CDR3 spans 11 amino acids. CDR3 amino acids: CASSPVREAFF. The CDR3, as DNA: TGTGCCAGCAGCCCTGTCCGTGAAGCTTTCTTT.

This clonotype was counted ten times or more. CDR3 bases: TGTGCCAGCAGCCCGCTAGTAGCAGGGGGGTATGGCTACACCTTC. Its protein product is CASSPLVAGGYGYTF. The J gene is TRBJ1-2, the V gene TRBV3-1, with TRBD1 identical over 7 bases. Trimming removed 4 bases from V and 5 bases from J; junction bases left unmatched: 10. This CDR3 is 15 amino acids long. Germline V gives CDR1 LGHDT, CDR2 YNNKEL (reference sequence).

The rearrangement joins TRBV2 to TRBJ2-2, with a possible D match to TRBD1 (5 bases). The V gene lost 7 bases and the J gene lost 4 bases, with 19 bases spanning the gap. From germline, CDR1 is SNHLY and CDR2 FYNNEI. This CDR3 contains 16 residues. The CDR3 nucleotides read TGTGCCAGCAACTTCCTTGGGGCAGGGCCCACCGGGGAGCTGTTTTTT. Encoded protein: CASNFLGAGPTGELFF.